Each of the 4 T cell receptor beta chains below was sequenced from the same sample in a study of human T cells and chemical hapten exposure. The sample's time point: patch test 1, 2 weeks after DPC sensitization. The treatment here: therapeutic diphenylcyclopropenone sensitization with weekly scalp DPC. TCRdb used MiXCR to reprocess the RACE reads, holding one entry per CDR3 protein. Of about 60,000 distinct CDR3 sequences in the sample, around 9.3% were seen once. Sequencing was performed on whole blood, taken in connection with sensitization to the hapten diphenylcyclopropenone (DPC). The receptors derive from a woman in her forties with alopecia areata. Some clones in this sample may be carry-over from other donors' samples.

In this sample, this clonotype turned up many times. This chain connects TRBV9 to TRBJ2-7; 9 bases map to TRBD1. Germline lookup yields CDR1 SGDLS and CDR2 YYNGEE. The trim removed 4 bases at V and 2 bases at J, leaving 10 bases unmatched. This CDR3 region has 16 residues. CDR3 region: CASSRGGQGGTYEQYF. The DNA for the CDR3 is TGTGCCAGCAGCCGAGGGGGACAGGGTGGGACCTACGAGCAGTACTTC.

This clonotype was found many times. CDR3 residues: CASSPGTSGTDTQYF. CDR3 in DNA: TGTGCCAGCAGCCCGGGGACTAGCGGCACAGATACGCAGTATTTT. This chain links TRBV3-1 with TRBJ2-3; 10 positions agree with TRBD2. The CDR3 length is 15 residues. Unmatched junction bases numbered 2, after V lost 4 bases and J lost 1 base. Germline assignment: CDR1 LGHDT and CDR2 YNNKEL (reference sequence).

J is TRBJ2-3 and V is TRBV3-1; TRBD2 aligns across 9 bases. J gave up 1 base and V 2 bases, and 13 bases lay outside the gene matches. This CDR3 comprises 19 residues. Per germline, CDR1 LGHDT and CDR2 YNNKEL (reference sequence). The CDR3 DNA sequence: TGTGCCAGCAGCCAAATGCCGGGACTAGCTTTGGCTCGCACAGATACGCAGTATTTT. Protein sequence: CASSQMPGLALARTDTQYF.

This clonotype has ten or more counts. The gene calls are TRBV6-2 or TRBV6-3 and TRBJ2-2, with D uncertain. V was cut by 3 bases and J by 5 bases, with 10 bases left in between. Germline V gives CDR1 MNHEY, CDR2 SVGEGT. The CDR3 contains 14 residues. As DNA, the CDR3 is TGTGCCAGCAGTTATGCCGCGCGGACCGGGGAGCTGTTTTTT. Translating gives CASSYAARTGELFF.